This T cell receptor (beta chain) was recorded in a study of control samples from healthy donors and cancer patients. This table comes from immunoSEQ multiplex PCR, and its TCRdb copy is limited to in-frame clones, with some not included. The sample has 150,000 to 200,000 clones, 90% to 95% seen once. This clone came up a few times. Input material: blood. This sequence originates from a woman aged 25 to 39 in good health.

CDR3 nucleotide sequence: TGTGCCAGCAGTGCTCGGGGGGCTCCCCAAGAGACCCAGTACTTC. Its protein is CASSARGAPQETQYF. The J gene is TRBJ2-5, the V gene TRBV6-2 or TRBV6-3, with D tentatively TRBD2 (7 bases). V was cut by 5 bases and J by 1 base, with 14 bases left in between. Germline lookup yields CDR1 MNHEY and CDR2 SVGEGT. This CDR3 has 15 amino acids.